This T cell receptor beta chain came from a study of T cell changes during pregnancy in multiple sclerosis. Sequencing used immunoSEQ multiplex PCR; TCRdb keeps in-frame clones, though not all of them. The sample lists 35,000 to 40,000 clones, 88% occurring once. CDR1 is SGHRS and CDR2 is YFSETQ in the germline V gene. With 5 bases clipped from V and 5 bases from J, the junction kept 4 bases outside the gene matches. The CDR3 spans 12 residues. This receptor was identified in a female donor with multiple sclerosis, enrolled in a pregnancy study. Sequences were derived from CD4+ T cells from peripheral blood mononuclear cells, sampled before pregnancy. V and J are TRBV5-1 and TRBJ2-7; 7 positions agree with TRBD1. For the CDR3, the DNA is TGCGCCAGCAGGAGGGGGCTGGACGAGCAGTACTTC. Translation: CASRRGLDEQYF.